What follows are 7 T cell receptor beta chains derived from one specimen sequenced in a study of T cell responses to AZD1222 COVID-19 vaccine. Assay used: immunoSEQ multiplex PCR; TCRdb lists only in-frame clones, some missing. The sample records 55,000 to 70,000 clones, roughly 90% being singletons. Specimen: peripheral blood, collected on day 0 of AZD1222 vaccination. These receptors were obtained from an adult in good health.

The genes are TRBV15 and TRBJ1-1, with D unclear. The CDR3 sequence is 11 residues long. Germline loops: CDR1 LNHNV, CDR2 YYDKDF (reference sequence). Trimming left V 10 bases short and J 7 bases short, with 13 bases between. Here the CDR3 reads CAINIRNEAFF. The CDR3 DNA is TGTGCCATCAACATACGGAATGAAGCTTTCTTT. Variable domain in full (rest from reference TRBV15 and TRBJ1-1): DAMVIQNPRYQVTQFGKPVTLSCSQTLNHNVMYWYQQKSSQAPKLLFHYYDKDFNNEADTPDNFQSRRPNTSFCFLDIRSPGLGDTAMYLCAINIRNEAFFGQGTRLTVV.

The J gene is TRBJ2-3, the V gene TRBV15; D remains ambiguous. The length of the CDR3 is 12 residues. Between the trimmed V and J ends, which lost 4 bases and 2 bases, there was a span of 4 bases. CDR1 is LNHNV and CDR2 is YYDKDF in the germline V gene (reference sequence). CDR3 in DNA: TGTGCCACCAGCACCAACACAGATACGCAGTATTTT. Translating it yields CATSTNTDTQYF.

This chain uses TRBV4-2 with TRBJ2-7, with TRBD1 matching 10 bases. Losses at the gene ends were 0 bases for V and 3 bases for J; bases not matched to a gene: 8. The CDR3 runs to 17 residues. Germline CDR1 LGHNA, CDR2 YNFKEQ. This chain's CDR3 is CASSQDRNGQGGYEQYF. CDR3 nucleotide sequence: TGTGCCAGCAGCCAAGATCGGAACGGACAGGGGGGCTACGAGCAGTACTTC.

The CDR3 nucleotides read TGTGCCAGCACCTTCCGGGACAGAGATAGCAATCAGCCCCAGCATTTT. This gives the protein CASTFRDRDSNQPQHF. The chain uses TRBV6-6 and TRBJ1-5; 7 nucleotides align to TRBD1. With 7 bases clipped from V and 0 bases from J, the junction kept 9 bases outside the gene matches. Germline CDR1 MNHNY, CDR2 SVGAGI (reference sequence). The CDR3 sequence is 16 residues long.

The gene calls are TRBV6-5 and TRBJ2-3; perhaps TRBD1 as D (5 bases). V gave up 10 bases and J gave up 2 bases, with 16 bases separating them. Germline V gene data show CDR1 as MNHEY and CDR2 as SVGAGI. CDR3 length: 14 residues. CDR3: CATKGEGNTDTQYF. The CDR3 DNA reads as TGTGCCACAAAAGGGGAAGGGAACACAGATACGCAGTATTTT.

This chain joins TRBV7-3 and TRBJ2-1; D uncertain. V was trimmed by 5 bases and J by 10 bases, leaving 9 bases between them. Germline CDR1 SGHTA, CDR2 FQGTGA. The CDR3 runs to 11 residues. The CDR3 reads CASSEDGEQFF. DNA of the CDR3: TGTGCCAGCAGCGAAGACGGGGAGCAGTTCTTC. The full variable domain, rest sourced from reference TRBV7-3 and TRBJ2-1, is GAGVSQTPSNKVTEKGKYVELRCDPISGHTALYWYRQSLGQGPEFLIYFQGTGAADDSGLPNDRFFAVRPEGSVSTLKIQRTERGDSAVYLCASSEDGEQFFGPGTRLTVL.

This clone was found a few times. This chain joins TRBV29-1 and TRBJ2-7; maybe TRBD1 (7 bases). The V end lost 4 bases, the J end lost 5 bases, and 21 bases lay between the germline ends. CDR3 length: 15 amino acids. Germline V gene lookup returns CDR1 SQVTM and CDR2 ANQGSEA. The CDR3 reads CSVVGTFGTVNEQYF. As DNA, the CDR3 is TGCAGCGTTGTGGGGACTTTTGGGACAGTCAACGAGCAGTACTTC.